This T cell receptor (beta chain) was sequenced for a study of cytomegalovirus exposure and HLA in healthy donors. The V gene's germline CDR1 is MGHDK and CDR2 SYGVNS. The CDR3 runs 15 residues. Trimming pared 3 bases from V and 6 bases from J, leaving 17 bases between. Both 60 Vbeta primers and 13 Jbeta primers went into the PCR. The method was immunoSEQ multiplex PCR; TCRdb's version includes in-frame clones alone and lacks a portion of them. Among approximately 190,000 clones listed, 80% to 85% were seen once. The V gene is TRBV25-1, the J gene TRBJ1-1, with D possibly being TRBD1 (6 bases). Input material: PBMCs. The TCR sequence derives from a woman aged 18-29 years in good health and CMV-seronegative. In nucleotides, the CDR3 is TGTGCCAGCAGTGACAGGACAGATCCAGGCGCTGAAGCTTTCTTT. It specifies CASSDRTDPGAEAFF.